This T cell receptor (beta chain) was documented in a study of Graves' ophthalmopathy and Graves' hyperthyroidism. General observations from the study: Blood was where most expanded thyroid clonotypes above 0.001 frequency also turned up.

Regarding this clonotype: Its antigen is undetermined.

CDR1 and CDR2 (germline): SNHLY, FYNNEI. CDR3 length equals 17 residues. Trimming took 0 bases from V and 1 from J, leaving 15 bases between them. Amplified material comprised TCR beta CDR3 regions derived from RNA transcripts. Investigators did first-round RT-PCR with HTBI primers, then second-round multiplex PCR. TCRdb independently ran MiXCR on the multiplex PCR reads; one entry per CDR3 protein. Found here are hundreds of thousands of distinct CDR3 sequences, under 25% of them singletons; the top ten hold around 3.1%. This chain links TRBV2 with TRBJ2-5, with D maybe TRBD2 (6 bases). The receptor was isolated from a woman aged 18-35 years with stable Graves' hyperthyroidism. Material for sequencing was peripheral blood. The CDR3 nucleotides read TGTGCCAGCAGTGAAGCGGTACTCGGGGGAAGCCAAGAGACCCAGTACTTC. Translated, it gives CASSEAVLGGSQETQYF.